These 18 T cell receptor beta chains were sequenced from one sample in a study of CD4 T cell repertoires in COVID-19. Clones were read by immunoSEQ multiplex PCR, and TCRdb kept only the in-frame ones, dropping some. The sample shows approximately 75,000 clones, 83% of them seen only once. The sequencing here drew on CD4+ T cells from peripheral blood, taken after recovery from COVID-19. The receptors derive from a human donor who had COVID-19.

The rearrangement links TRBV2 to TRBJ2-7; 9 nucleotides line up with TRBD1. The CDR3 sequence is 12 residues long. V dropped 6 bases and J dropped 4; count of bases not matched to a gene: 1. Germline V gene lookup returns CDR1 SNHLY and CDR2 FYNNEI. CDR3 sequence reads: CASRDRGYEQYF. In DNA, the CDR3 is TGTGCCAGCAGGGACAGGGGATACGAGCAGTACTTC.

V usage is TRBV11-3 and J usage is TRBJ2-2; 11 bases match TRBD1. Germline V gives CDR1 SGHNT, CDR2 YENEEA. This CDR3 has 15 amino acids. V dropped 5 bases and J dropped 5; count of bases not matched to a gene: 4. The CDR3 DNA reads TGTGCCAGCAGCCGTGGGACAGGGGGTACCGGGGAGCTGTTTTTT. It yields the protein CASSRGTGGTGELFF.

This clone occurred a few times. The chain carries TRBV12-3 or TRBV12-4 and TRBJ2-7; D possibly corresponds to TRBD2 (6 bases). The CDR3 is made up of 12 amino acids. Trimming took off 7 bases at V and 2 bases at J, with 9 bases between the two ends. This chain's CDR3 is CASKGRTYEQYF. Written as DNA, the CDR3 is TGTGCCAGCAAGGGGAGGACCTACGAGCAGTACTTC.

This clone was found once. The V and J genes are TRBV3-1 (or the pseudogene TRBV3-2) and TRBJ2-6; D gene unclear. Germline-derived CDR1 and CDR2 are LGHDT and YNNKEL (reference sequence). The CDR3 consists of 15 residues. The V end was cut by 0 bases, the J end by 0 bases, with 3 bases between. CDR3 nucleotides: TGTGCCAGCAGCCAAGACCTCTCTGGGGCCAACGTCCTGACTTTC. Amino acid sequence: CASSQDLSGANVLTF.

V usage is TRBV5-5 and J usage is TRBJ1-6, with TRBD1 matching 11 bases. This CDR3 has 16 amino acids. The germline gives CDR1 SGHKS, CDR2 YYEKEE (reference sequence). The trim removed 1 base at V and 9 bases at J, leaving 6 bases unmatched. In DNA form, the CDR3 reads TGTGCCAGCAGCTTGCCCGGGACAGGGGGTATTTCACCCCTCCACTTT. This gives the protein CASSLPGTGGISPLHF.

The V and J genes are TRBV9 and TRBJ1-1; no reliable D call. Germline V CDR1 and CDR2: SGDLS, YYNGEE. V dropped 0 bases and J dropped 0 bases, with 6 bases sitting between them. The CDR3 loop spans 14 amino acids. The CDR3 here is CASSVEGMNTEAFF. DNA of the CDR3: TGTGCCAGCAGCGTAGAGGGCATGAACACTGAAGCTTTCTTT.

This clone was detected only once. This chain uses TRBV2 with TRBJ2-3, with 8 bases aligning to TRBD1. V dropped 10 bases and J dropped 5; count of bases not matched to a gene: 8. Per germline, CDR1 SNHLY and CDR2 FYNNEI. This CDR3 spans 13 amino acids. CDR3 DNA sequence: TGTGCCACCCGACAGGGGATGGGAGATACGCAGTATTTT. Translated, it gives CATRQGMGDTQYF.

The table lists this clone with a few counts. This chain uses TRBV11-3 with TRBJ2-7; D tentatively fits TRBD1 or TRBD2 (5 bases each). V lost 2 bases and J 8 bases, leaving 13 bases between the germline ends. The CDR3 sequence is 13 residues long. The germline CDR1 and CDR2 sequences are SGHNT and YENEEA. CDR3 region: CASSLLSSGQQYF. Written as DNA, the CDR3 is TGTGCCAGCAGCTTACTTTCATCGGGACAGCAGTACTTC.

The chain couples TRBV5-6 to TRBJ1-2, with D unresolved. Germline V CDR1 and CDR2: SGHDT, YYEEEE. This CDR3 has 13 residues. With 1 base removed from V and 6 bases from J, the gap between germline ends came to 10 bases. CDR3 nucleotides: TGTGCCAGCAGCTTGTGGTCAATCCATGGCTACACCTTC. As protein: CASSLWSIHGYTF. Looking up the rest from reference TRBV5-6 and TRBJ1-2 gives the full variable domain: DAGVTQSPTHLIKTRGQQVTLRCSPKSGHDTVSWYQQALGQGPQFIFQYYEEEERQRGNFPDRFSGHQFPNYSSELNVNALLLGDSALYLCASSLWSIHGYTFGSGTRLTVV.

The genes are TRBV30 and TRBJ1-5; 7 nucleotides line up with TRBD1. This CDR3 spans 15 amino acids. Germline V gene lookup returns CDR1 GTSNPN and CDR2 SVGIG (reference sequence). The J segment lost 0 bases and the V segment lost 3 bases, leaving 5 bases of the junction unmatched. In DNA form, the CDR3 reads TGTGCCTGGAGCCGGGACAGCTTTAGCAATCAGCCCCAGCATTTT. As protein: CAWSRDSFSNQPQHF.

Only a few counts were recorded for this clone. The V gene is TRBV9, the J gene TRBJ1-1, with a weak D call TRBD1 (5 bases). CDR3 length: 14 amino acids. Trimming took 0 bases from V and 4 from J, leaving 10 bases between them. The germline V gene has CDR1 SGDLS and CDR2 YYNGEE. DNA for the CDR3: TGTGCCAGCAGCGTAGAAGGGGCTCTCACTGAAGCTTTCTTT. Translation gives CASSVEGALTEAFF.

The chain uses TRBV7-9 and TRBJ2-1; D gene unclear. Trimming pared 7 bases from V and 7 bases from J, leaving 8 bases between. Germline V gene sequence: CDR1 SEHNR, CDR2 FQNEAQ (reference sequence). This CDR3 region has 11 residues. CDR3 amino acids: CASTDVNEQFF. The CDR3 DNA reads TGTGCCAGCACCGACGTAAATGAGCAGTTCTTC.

The chain employs TRBV9 and TRBJ2-5, with D uncertain. CDR3 length: 14 residues. The V and J ends lost 1 base and 3 bases respectively, with 10 bases between them. Germline lookup yields CDR1 SGDLS and CDR2 YYNGEE. CDR3 DNA sequence: TGTGCCAGCAGCGTAAGAAGCGATGAAGAGACCCAGTACTTC. Translated, it gives CASSVRSDEETQYF.

The DNA of the CDR3 is TGTGCCAGCAGTTTATTCGGCAGACTCTATGGCTACACCTTC. It is translated as CASSLFGRLYGYTF. The chain employs TRBV28 and TRBJ1-2; D is undetermined. The germline CDR1 and CDR2 sequences are MDHEN and SYDVKM. V was clipped by 1 base and J by 4 bases, with 10 bases between them. The CDR3 loop spans 14 amino acids.

This chain connects TRBV5-1 to TRBJ2-7; 7 bases are a match to TRBD2. This CDR3 has 15 residues. V shed 1 base, J shed 0 bases, and the junction held 4 bases outside the gene matches. Germline CDR1 and CDR2: SGHRS and YFSETQ. CDR3: CASSLSGGSSYEQYF. CDR3 nucleotides: TGCGCCAGCAGCTTGAGTGGCGGGAGCTCCTACGAGCAGTACTTC.

The chain couples TRBV6-5 to TRBJ2-1; D remains ambiguous. The CDR3 sequence is 12 residues long. Germline lookup yields CDR1 MNHEY and CDR2 SVGAGI. Trimming stripped 8 bases from V and 5 bases from J, with 10 bases between. For the CDR3, the DNA is TGTGCCAGCGAGGCGGCCCACAATGAGCAGTTCTTC. Translated, it gives CASEAAHNEQFF.

V is TRBV19 and J is TRBJ1-1; a possible D gene is TRBD1 (5 bases). The CDR3 contains 14 residues. Trimming took 0 bases from V and 6 from J, leaving 11 bases between them. Germline loops: CDR1 LNHDA, CDR2 SQIVND (reference sequence). In DNA form, the CDR3 reads TGTGCCAGTAGTATAGATCAGGGAGGGTCTGAAGCTTTCTTT. Protein sequence: CASSIDQGGSEAFF. Drawing the rest from reference TRBV19 and TRBJ1-1, the complete variable domain is DGGITQSPKYLFRKEGQNVTLSCEQNLNHDAMYWYRQDPGQGLRLIYYSQIVNDFQKGDIAEGYSVSREKKESFPLTVTSAQKNPTAFYLCASSIDQGGSEAFFGQGTRLTVV.

The rearrangement uses TRBV7-8 and TRBJ2-3, with TRBD2 identical over 13 bases. This CDR3 is built from 15 residues. Germline CDR1 SGHVS, CDR2 FQNEAQ. V lost 5 bases to trimming and J lost 5 bases; unmatched junction nucleotides: 4. CDR3 protein: CASSPRTSGGDTQYF. In nucleotides, the CDR3 is TGTGCCAGCAGCCCGCGGACTAGCGGGGGAGATACGCAGTATTTT.